This T cell receptor (beta chain) comes out of a study of memory CD4+ T cells and cytomegalovirus serostatus. About the research overall: Donors were healthy Belgian adults, 8 to 10 CMV seropositive and under 30 seronegative.

Under the authors' procedure: After removing out-of-frame reads, 2 million to 2.5 million distinct TCRbeta sequences remained. The method was immunoSEQ multiplex PCR; TCRdb's version includes in-frame clones alone and lacks a portion of them. V and J calls and clone size are those listed in that table; D and trimming were worked out from the DNA. The sample records about 41,000 clones, roughly 80% being singletons. The germline V gene has CDR1 GTSNPN and CDR2 SVGIG (reference sequence). CDR3 length equals 12 residues. With 2 bases clipped from V and 6 bases from J, the junction kept 3 bases outside the gene matches. The sort gate was single viable CD3+CD4+CD8-CD45RO+ cells for memory CD4+ T cells.

This TCR was recovered from an adult in good health and CMV-seronegative. V usage is TRBV30 and J usage is TRBJ1-1; 7 nucleotides align to TRBD1. Sequenced: memory CD4+ T cells from blood. In DNA, the CDR3 is TGTGCCTGGAGTCAGGGGGAGGCTGAAGCTTTCTTT. It yields the protein CAWSQGEAEAFF. Filled out from reference TRBV30 and TRBJ1-1, the complete variable domain reads SQTIHQWPATLVQPVGSPLSLECTVEGTSNPNLYWYRQAAGRGLQLLFYSVGIGQISSEVPQNLSASRPQDRQFILSSKKLLLSDSGFYLCAWSQGEAEAFFGQGTRLTVV.